This passage covers 26 T cell receptor beta chains from one sample sequenced in a study of beta chain features in type 1 diabetes. Study-level results: Shortening that was moderate but significant affected the TCRB CDR3s of Type 1 diabetes patients in all four CD4+ subsets.

As every portion of the isolated RNA was reverse transcribed, the sequencing read expressed TCRB transcripts. Profiled with immunoSEQ multiplex PCR; TCRdb holds only in-frame clones, not every one. The profile shows about 740,000 clones, roughly an eighth of them singletons. No antigens are known for them. The specimen was naive CD4+ T cells from blood. The receptors stem from a man aged 18 to 29 with type 1 diabetes.

The chain couples TRBV15 to TRBJ2-7; possibly TRBD1 or TRBD2 for D (6 bases each). V lost 1 base to trimming and J lost 4 bases, with 11 bases between them. This CDR3 contains 14 residues. The V gene's germline CDR1 is LNHNV and CDR2 YYDKDF (reference sequence). The CDR3 DNA reads as TGTGCCACCAGCAGAGCGGGGGCCATTTACGAGCAGTACTTC. It encodes CATSRAGAIYEQYF.

The sample holds a few counts of this clone. The rearrangement uses TRBV9 and TRBJ1-1, with D perhaps TRBD1 (6 bases). V lost 0 bases and J lost 4, with 10 bases in between. This CDR3 region has 14 residues. Germline CDR1 reads SGDLS; CDR2 reads YYNGEE. The CDR3 is CASSVEGGGTEAFF. The CDR3 nucleotides are TGTGCCAGCAGCGTAGAGGGGGGCGGCACTGAAGCTTTCTTT.

This clone was picked up a small number of times. The V gene is TRBV5-1, the J gene TRBJ1-4; D is unresolved. V was shortened by 4 bases and J by 5 bases, with 15 bases between the two germline ends. The CDR3 totals 15 residues. Per the germline V gene, CDR1 is SGHRS and CDR2 is YFSETQ. CDR3 bases: TGCGCCAGCAGCGCCGTTTCGAGAATCAATGAAAAACTGTTTTTT. It specifies CASSAVSRINEKLFF.

V usage is TRBV19 and J usage is TRBJ2-5; D might be TRBD2 (5 bases). Trimming cost V 3 bases and J 3 bases, with 5 bases left between them. The length of the CDR3 is 12 residues. Per germline, CDR1 LNHDA and CDR2 SQIVND (reference sequence). The CDR3 DNA is TGTGCCAGTAGTATCGGGGAAGAGACCCAGTACTTC. Protein product: CASSIGEETQYF.

The V gene is TRBV18, the J gene TRBJ1-2; possibly TRBD1 for D (5 bases). The CDR3 runs 12 residues. Germline CDR1 and CDR2: KGHSH and LQKENI. The V end was cut by 1 base, the J end by 8 bases, with 8 bases between. The CDR3 loop is CASSPQDKGYTF. Written as DNA, the CDR3 is TGTGCCAGCTCACCACAGGACAAAGGCTACACCTTC. The variable domain in full, completed from reference TRBV18 and TRBJ1-2, reads NAGVMQNPRHLVRRRGQEARLRCSPMKGHSHVYWYRQLPEEGLKFMVYLQKENIIDESGMPKERFSAEFPKEGPSILRIQQVVRGDSAAYFCASSPQDKGYTFGSGTRLTVV.

Of note for this clone: In the same sample, other DNA sequences code for this CDR3. V and J are TRBV27 and TRBJ2-3; 9 bases align to TRBD2. The CDR3 runs 15 residues. Germline trimming cut 5 bases from V and 1 base from J; bases unmatched to any gene: 4. Germline V gives CDR1 MNHEY, CDR2 SMNVEV (reference sequence). The CDR3 loop is CASSPLAGGTDTQYF. DNA for the CDR3: TGTGCCAGCAGTCCATTAGCGGGGGGCACAGATACGCAGTATTTT.

The chain recombines TRBV15 with TRBJ2-1; TRBD1 is a possible D gene (6 bases). Germline loops: CDR1 LNHNV, CDR2 YYDKDF (reference sequence). V was cut by 0 bases and J by 7 bases, with 13 bases left in between. The CDR3 spans 15 residues. This CDR3 is CATSRDRTVGNEQFF. The CDR3, as DNA: TGTGCCACCAGCAGAGATAGGACAGTGGGGAATGAGCAGTTCTTC.

This clone was counted a few times. The chain links TRBV9 to TRBJ2-1; D possibly uses TRBD1 or TRBD2 (5 bases each). Germline loops: CDR1 SGDLS, CDR2 YYNGEE. This CDR3 contains 15 residues. Trimming took off 0 bases at V and 6 bases at J, with 13 bases between the two ends. The CDR3, as DNA: TGTGCCAGCAGCGTAGGAGGGACCATTGGCAATGAGCAGTTCTTC. Its translation is CASSVGGTIGNEQFF.

The J gene is TRBJ2-1, the V gene TRBV11-3; no firm D call. Germline-derived CDR1 and CDR2 are SGHNT and YENEEA. V was shortened by 1 base and J by 8 bases, with 15 bases between the two germline ends. The length of the CDR3 is 15 residues. CDR3 DNA: TGTGCCAGCAGCTTAGCTCTGGCCCTAGGCCATGAGCAGTTCTTC. Translation: CASSLALALGHEQFF.

This clone was observed a few times. The rearrangement links TRBV29-1 to TRBJ2-3; 7 positions match TRBD1. This CDR3 comprises 17 residues. The germline V gene has CDR1 SQVTM and CDR2 ANQGSEA. The ends lost 0 bases at V and 2 bases at J; junction bases unmatched: 11. The CDR3, as DNA: TGCAGCGTTGAAGATCGGGGCAGGGGGTGGTCCACAGATACGCAGTATTTT. Its protein is CSVEDRGRGWSTDTQYF.

The chain recombines TRBV6-1 with TRBJ2-1; TRBD1 might be the D (5 bases). Trimming cost V 8 bases and J 0 bases, with 8 bases left between them. The CDR3 loop spans 13 amino acids. Germline assignment: CDR1 MNHNS and CDR2 SASEGT. The CDR3 bases are TGTGCCAGCCGACAGAGCTCCTACAATGAGCAGTTCTTC. Amino acid sequence: CASRQSSYNEQFF.

The CDR3 DNA reads TGTGCCAGCAGCAAAAGACAAGCTCGCGGAGGAGATACGCAGTATTTT. Its translation is CASSKRQARGGDTQYF. The J gene is TRBJ2-3, the V gene TRBV7-2; perhaps TRBD2 as D (5 bases). Trimming pared 5 bases from V and 5 bases from J, leaving 20 bases between. Germline-derived CDR1 and CDR2 are SGHTA and FQGNSA. This CDR3 has 16 amino acids.

The rearrangement joins TRBV18 to TRBJ2-7; weak D call: TRBD1 (6 bases). CDR3 size: 15 residues. From germline, CDR1 is KGHSH and CDR2 LQKENI. The V and J ends lost 3 bases and 0 bases respectively, with 12 bases between them. The CDR3 coding sequence is TGTGCCAGCTCACCCGGACAGACGGACTCCTACGAGCAGTACTTC. Its protein is CASSPGQTDSYEQYF.

This rearrangement joins TRBV23-1 to TRBJ2-2, with D possibly TRBD1 on 6 matching bases. TRBV23-1 qualifies as an ORF whose function is uncertain. The CDR3 runs to 12 residues. V was clipped by 7 bases and J by 6 bases, with 9 bases between them. The CDR3 region is CASIRGSGELFF. In DNA, the CDR3 is TGCGCCAGCATTAGGGGGTCCGGGGAGCTGTTTTTT.

This clone has more than one count but fewer than ten. The chain links TRBV15 to TRBJ2-5; tentative D call: TRBD1 (5 bases). This CDR3 region has 13 residues. V was trimmed by 4 bases and J by 7 bases, leaving 13 bases between them. Germline V gives CDR1 LNHNV, CDR2 YYDKDF (reference sequence). The CDR3 DNA sequence: TGTGCCACCAGCACTAAAGGGGCCGTGACCCAGTACTTC. It encodes CATSTKGAVTQYF.

The chain employs TRBV30 and TRBJ1-5; D may be TRBD1 (5 bases). Germline V gene sequence: CDR1 GTSNPN, CDR2 SVGIG (reference sequence). The CDR3 is made up of 15 amino acids. Trimming took off 2 bases at V and 4 bases at J, with 15 bases between the two ends. This CDR3 reads CAWSPKTDRNQPQHF. CDR3 nucleotide sequence: TGTGCCTGGAGTCCGAAGACAGACAGAAATCAGCCCCAGCATTTT.

This clone was counted a few times. The chain combines TRBV28 with TRBJ1-1, with a possible D match to TRBD1 (6 bases). From germline, CDR1 is MDHEN and CDR2 SYDVKM. V dropped 5 bases and J dropped 6 bases, with 19 bases sitting between them. The CDR3 is 15 amino acids. The CDR3 protein is CASSLGGGREPEAFF. CDR3 nucleotide sequence: TGTGCCAGCAGTCTGGGCGGGGGCAGGGAGCCTGAAGCTTTCTTT.

This clone has just a few counts. This chain uses TRBV29-1 with TRBJ1-5; 7 bases are a match to TRBD1. V lost 5 bases to trimming and J lost 0 bases; unmatched junction nucleotides: 10. Germline-derived CDR1 and CDR2 are SQVTM and ANQGSEA. There are 16 residues in the CDR3. The CDR3 region has the DNA TGCAGCGTTTGGGGACAGCACCCGCTTAGCAATCAGCCCCAGCATTTT. Its translation is CSVWGQHPLSNQPQHF.

This chain links TRBV7-9 with TRBJ2-4; 10 nucleotides line up with TRBD1. V lost 6 bases and J lost 3; bases outside the gene matches: 8. The CDR3 totals 16 residues. The V gene's germline CDR1 is SEHNR and CDR2 FQNEAQ (reference sequence). The CDR3 nucleotides read TGTGCCAGCAGGAAAGGGACAGGGGACGACAAAAACATTCAGTACTTC. The encoded protein is CASRKGTGDDKNIQYF.

The gene calls are TRBV10-3 and TRBJ2-5; D remains ambiguous. Trimming removed 1 base from V and 2 bases from J, with 8 bases in between. This CDR3 comprises 14 residues. Germline V gene data show CDR1 as ENHRY and CDR2 as SYGVKD. CDR3 amino acids: CAISEFSGQETQYF. The CDR3 DNA reads as TGTGCCATCAGTGAGTTTTCTGGACAAGAGACCCAGTACTTC.

This clone showed up just a few times. V usage is TRBV30 and J usage is TRBJ2-3; D possibly matches TRBD1 or TRBD2 (6 bases each). The CDR3 loop spans 15 amino acids. Germline V gene data show CDR1 as GTSNPN and CDR2 as SVGIG (reference sequence). Trimming pared 2 bases from V and 3 bases from J, leaving 15 bases between. The chain's CDR3 is CAWSRRGTPTDTQYF. CDR3 DNA sequence: TGTGCCTGGAGTAGAAGGGGGACTCCGACAGATACGCAGTATTTT.

The rearrangement uses TRBV5-1 and TRBJ1-5; D possibly corresponds to TRBD1 (6 bases). There are 15 residues in the CDR3. V lost 0 bases to trimming and J lost 6 bases, with 13 bases between them. Germline V gene data show CDR1 as SGHRS and CDR2 as YFSETQ. In nucleotides, the CDR3 is TGCGCCAGCAGCTTGGCAGGGGAATCAAGTCAGCCCCAGCATTTT. The encoded protein is CASSLAGESSQPQHF.

In regard to this clone: Other DNA sequences in this sample translate to the same CDR3. As DNA, the CDR3 is TGTGCCAGCAGCGTAGAAGGTTACACCGGGGAGCTGTTTTTT. Translating it yields CASSVEGYTGELFF. The chain carries TRBV9 and TRBJ2-2, with D uncertain. Germline values: CDR1 SGDLS, CDR2 YYNGEE. This CDR3 has 14 residues. Trimming removed 0 bases at V and 3 bases at J, with 6 bases between. The full variable domain, in which reference TRBV9 and TRBJ2-2 provide the parts outside the CDR3, is DSGVTQTPKHLITATGQRVTLRCSPRSGDLSVYWYQQSLDQGLQFLIQYYNGEERAKGNILERFSAQQFPDLHSELNLSSLELGDSALYFCASSVEGYTGELFFGEGSRLTVL.

This clone was seen only a few times. The chain recombines TRBV2 with TRBJ1-2; D uncertain. V lost 5 bases and J lost 3, with 13 bases in between. This CDR3 is built from 14 residues. CDR1 is SNHLY and CDR2 is FYNNEI in the germline V gene. In DNA, the CDR3 is TGTGCCAGCAGTCTTTTCCCAAGGGACTATGGCTACACCTTC. Its translation: CASSLFPRDYGYTF.

The rearrangement uses TRBV5-1 and TRBJ2-5, with 10 bases aligning to TRBD1. V lost 2 bases to trimming and J lost 5 bases; unmatched junction nucleotides: 6. CDR3 length: 15 residues. Germline assignment: CDR1 SGHRS and CDR2 YFSETQ. The CDR3: CASSLQTGGEETQYF. The DNA for the CDR3 is TGCGCCAGCAGCTTACAGACAGGGGGCGAGGAGACCCAGTACTTC.

The rearrangement uses TRBV9 and TRBJ2-7; D call uncertain. Between the trimmed V and J ends, which lost 0 bases and 3 bases, there was a span of 13 bases. This CDR3 spans 15 amino acids. The germline CDR1 and CDR2 sequences are SGDLS and YYNGEE. CDR3 amino acids: CASSVEAEPHYEQYF. The CDR3 bases are TGTGCCAGCAGCGTAGAGGCCGAGCCCCACTACGAGCAGTACTTC.